This T cell receptor (beta chain) emerged from a study of cytomegalovirus exposure and HLA in healthy donors. General study points: Earlier results showed most TCR beta V segments being productive about 90% or about 30% of the time. When analyzed later, a missense DCLRE1C variant was found to be linked to TCR beta V- and J-gene trimming. Some V segments could not be told apart, so they were left out, TRBV6-2 and TRBV6-3 among them. In a later analysis, CMV-associated beta chains were mostly HLA-associated, it appeared.

PCR used 60 Vbeta primers and 13 Jbeta primers. TCRdb's copy holds only in-frame clones and misses some; the assay was immunoSEQ multiplex PCR. The sample contains 150,000 to 200,000 clones, 75% to 80% of which appear only once. As concerns this clone: Its matching antigen is unknown.

Trimming stripped 6 bases from V and 0 bases from J, with 14 bases between. CDR1 is MRHNA and CDR2 is SNTAGT in the germline V gene. CDR3 length: 15 residues. Sequencing input: PBMCs. The V call is TRBV6-4, the J call TRBJ1-2; D is undetermined. This receptor was identified in a man aged 35 to 55 in good health and CMV-seropositive. Written as DNA, the CDR3 is TGTGCCAGCAGCCGGGAGGCAGCCTCTAACTATGGCTACACCTTC. Its translation is CASSREAASNYGYTF.